This is a list of T cell receptor beta chains from one sample in a study of blood T cell repertoires in COVID-19. The table came from immunoSEQ multiplex PCR; TCRdb's copy has only in-frame clones and leaves some out. The sample contains 150,000 to 200,000 clones, less than 85% of which appear only once. The sequenced sample was PBMCs or T cells enriched from blood (not recorded which). These receptors all stem from a woman aged 55-70 years with acute COVID-19. Both conserved end residues are trimmed from each CDR3.

>TRBV15
ATSRTISGQYQETQY
>TRBV11-3
ASSSPSGGDTGELF
>TRBV7-6
ASSLATGQSTEAF
>TRBV6-2/TRBV6-3
ASSSRGATDTQY
>TRBV4-1
ASSTPPRQPQETQY
>TRBV5-8
ASKGGQAYNEQF
>TRBV18
ASSSSRSSYNSPLH
>TRBV7-2
ASSPRRAVTNTEAF
>TRBV19
ASSEGLRTEAF
>TRBV6-5
ASSSRLAGGTDTQY
>TRBV5-1
ASSLITSGSIRSDTQY
>TRBV2
ASRDDSGGIYNEQF
>TRBV6-5
ASSSWDRRGETQY
>TRBV5-8
ASSFAGVRNEQF
>TRBV18
ASSPPGQENQPQH
>TRBV21-1
ASRGGSPLSSGNTIY
>TRBV7-8
ASSQSVSPGGGYTDTQY
>TRBV3-1/TRBV3-2
ASSQEGPTGVRLF
>TRBV6-2/TRBV6-3
ASSPSSTGELF
>TRBV10-1
ASSRNTGELF
>TRBV6-4
ASSSSGIPTDTQY
>TRBV12-3/TRBV12-4
ASSVGGDYGYT
>TRBV6-5
ASPREGGTEAF
>TRBV20-1
SASLGGNQPQH
>TRBV3-1/TRBV3-2
ASSPRDRDGTIY
>TRBV30
AWSPRGEKLF
>TRBV7-2
ASSLEGQGANTIY
>TRBV7-9
ASRSQAGNEQF
>TRBV10-3
AISESRDRDYT
>TRBV9
ASSLTSGSGSGELF
>TRBV7-2
ASSLVRGGADEQF
>TRBV14
ASSQVAGVPISYNEQF